This TCR beta chain was sequenced for a study of T cell responses to AZD1222 COVID-19 vaccine. Points from the study as a whole: Distributed over spike, vaccine-associated CD4 TCRs predominated at 160-218 and 743-854. Two doses of AZD1222 preceded a rise in Spike-specific TCR breadth and depth.

With regard to this clone: What it recognizes is unknown.

CDR3 length equals 14 residues. Trimming cost V 1 base and J 3 bases, with 9 bases left between them. Per the germline V gene, CDR1 is LNHDA and CDR2 is SQIVND (reference sequence). Repertoires were generated with immunoSEQ multiplex PCR, while TCRdb's copy carries only in-frame clones and drops some. Counted here are some 140,000 clones, more than 90% occurring once; the ten biggest clones make up approximately 1.8%. The V gene is TRBV19, the J gene TRBJ1-1, with a weak D call TRBD1 (5 bases). The receptor was derived from an adult in good health. The sequencing used peripheral blood, collected on day 0 of AZD1222 vaccination. CDR3 DNA sequence: TGTGCCAGTAGTATAGTCTTAGGGGACACTGAAGCTTTCTTT. It is translated as CASSIVLGDTEAFF.